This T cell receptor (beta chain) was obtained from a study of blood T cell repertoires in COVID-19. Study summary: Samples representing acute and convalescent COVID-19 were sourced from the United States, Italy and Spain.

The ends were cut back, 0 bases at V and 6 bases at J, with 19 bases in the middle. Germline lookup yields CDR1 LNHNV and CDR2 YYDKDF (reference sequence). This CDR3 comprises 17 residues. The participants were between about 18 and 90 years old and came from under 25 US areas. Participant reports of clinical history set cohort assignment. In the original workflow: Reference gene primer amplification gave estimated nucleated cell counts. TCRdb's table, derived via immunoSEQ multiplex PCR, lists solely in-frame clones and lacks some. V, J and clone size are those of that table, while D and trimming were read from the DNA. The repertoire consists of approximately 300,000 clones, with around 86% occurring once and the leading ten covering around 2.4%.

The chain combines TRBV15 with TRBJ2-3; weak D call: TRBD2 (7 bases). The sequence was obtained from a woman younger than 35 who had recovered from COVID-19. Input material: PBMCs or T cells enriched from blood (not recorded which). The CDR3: CATSRDQSAGEGDTQYF. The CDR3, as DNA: TGTGCCACCAGCAGAGATCAGTCGGCAGGGGAGGGTGATACGCAGTATTTT.